A single T cell receptor (beta chain) is shown here with its context. Post-ART PBMC samples numbered at least two per donor, and pre-ART ones at least one. The germline gives CDR1 SQVTM, CDR2 ANQGSEA. This CDR3 has 15 amino acids. Trimming took off 3 bases at V and 6 bases at J, with 15 bases between the two ends. These data are taken from a study of long-term antiretroviral therapy in people with HIV. The overall study: Samples from the earliest time points predate the 2015 immediate-ART recommendation by about a decade.

Survey-level immunoSEQ v3.0 assays were run. Here immunoSEQ multiplex PCR was the method, and the copy in TCRdb shows in-frame clones only, minus some. The sample records some 13,000 clones, roughly 82% being singletons. The receptor was derived from a man aged 50 to 59 with HIV. The chain uses TRBV29-1 and TRBJ2-6; TRBD2 might be the D (7 bases). Sequences were derived from unsorted PBMCs, sampled just over 8 years after starting antiretroviral therapy. The CDR3 reads CSVEGRGLEANVLTF. CDR3 nucleotide sequence: TGCAGCGTTGAGGGGCGGGGGCTAGAGGCCAACGTCCTGACTTTC.